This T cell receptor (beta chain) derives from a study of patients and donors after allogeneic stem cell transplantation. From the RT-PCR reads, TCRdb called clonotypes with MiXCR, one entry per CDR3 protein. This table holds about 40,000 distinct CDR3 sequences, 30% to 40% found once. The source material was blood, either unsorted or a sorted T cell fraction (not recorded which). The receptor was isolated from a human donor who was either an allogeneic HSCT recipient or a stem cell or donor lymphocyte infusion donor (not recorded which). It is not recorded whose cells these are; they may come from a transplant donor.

CDR3 bases: TGTGCCAGCAGTTTAGTAAGCGAGCAGTACTTC. It is translated as CASSLVSEQYF. V and J are TRBV28 and TRBJ2-7; unclear D gene. The CDR3 runs to 11 residues. Germline-derived CDR1 and CDR2 are MDHEN and SYDVKM. V shed 2 bases and J shed 6 bases, with 5 bases lying between them. The full variable domain, in which reference TRBV28 and TRBJ2-7 provide the parts outside the CDR3, is DVKVTQSSRYLVKRTGEKVFLECVQDMDHENMFWYRQDPGLGLRLIYFSYDVKMKEKGDIPEGYSVSREKKERFSLILESASTNQTSMYLCASSLVSEQYFGPGTRLTVT.